The rows below give T cell receptor beta chains drawn from one sample of a study of blood T cell repertoires in COVID-19. The table came from immunoSEQ multiplex PCR; TCRdb's copy has only in-frame clones and leaves some out. The sample lists 95,000 to 150,000 clones; roughly 88% were seen once. Sequenced sample: peripheral blood. All receptors come from a human donor in a cohort sampled during active COVID-19. The CDR3 runs from the conserved cysteine through the conserved F or W. Each record gives: J gene, V gene, clone size, D gene, CDR3 length, CDR3 DNA, CDR3 protein. D genes are given only for firm matches. A clone size is listed for some rows: how often the clone was seen (once, few, many), or a class if it is expanded.

J: TRBJ2-7
V: TRBV6-5
size: -
D: -
length: 15
DNA: TGTGCCAGCAGTCCGGTTGCGAGTGTCTCCTACGAGCAGTACTTC
CDR3: CASSPVASVSYEQYF

J: TRBJ2-7
V: TRBV12-3/TRBV12-4
size: -
D: -
length: 12
DNA: TGTGCCAGCAGTTTTAATACACCCGAGCAGTACTTC
CDR3: CASSFNTPEQYF

J: TRBJ2-2
V: TRBV11-3
size: -
D: -
length: 13
DNA: TGTGCCAGCAGCTCTCAGGGGGGCGGGGAGCTGTTTTTT
CDR3: CASSSQGGGELFF

J: TRBJ2-7
V: TRBV9
size: -
D: -
length: 12
DNA: TGTGCCAGCAGCGTAGTGGAGGGCGAGCAGTACTTC
CDR3: CASSVVEGEQYF

J: TRBJ2-3
V: TRBV5-4
size: once
D: TRBD2
length: 14
DNA: TGTGCCAGCAGTTTTAGCGGGAGTGGCAGCGTGCAGTATTTT
CDR3: CASSFSGSGSVQYF

J: TRBJ2-6
V: TRBV28
size: -
D: -
length: 15
DNA: TGTGCCAGCAGTTTGCGGTCTCTTAAGGCCAACGTCCTGACTTTC
CDR3: CASSLRSLKANVLTF

J: TRBJ1-1
V: TRBV5-1
size: -
D: TRBD1
length: 15
DNA: TGCGCCAGCAGCTCACCGGGACAGTCGAACACTGAAGCTTTCTTT
CDR3: CASSSPGQSNTEAFF

J: TRBJ1-2
V: TRBV28
size: -
D: -
length: 13
DNA: TGTGCCAGCACATCCGGGGGGGACTATGGCTACACCTTC
CDR3: CASTSGGDYGYTF

J: TRBJ2-1
V: TRBV6-4
size: -
D: TRBD2
length: 17
DNA: TGTGCCAGCAGTGGGAACTGTGGACTAGCGGCCTACAATGAGCAGTTCTTC
CDR3: CASSGNCGLAAYNEQFF

J: TRBJ2-5
V: TRBV30
size: -
D: -
length: 11
DNA: TGTGCCTGGGGTAGCGGAGAGACCCAGTACTTC
CDR3: CAWGSGETQYF

J: TRBJ2-3
V: TRBV2
size: -
D: -
length: 15
DNA: TGTGCCAGCAGTGAATTTCGTACTAGCACAGATACGCAGTATTTT
CDR3: CASSEFRTSTDTQYF

J: TRBJ2-2
V: TRBV6-2/TRBV6-3
size: -
D: -
length: 16
DNA: TGTGCCAGCAGCGACCCCCAGGTCTTAGGGGTACGGGAGCTGTTTTTT
CDR3: CASSDPQVLGVRELFF

J: TRBJ2-3
V: TRBV5-8
size: -
D: TRBD2
length: 15
DNA: TGTGCCAGCAGCTGGGCGGGAGGTCTGGCAGATACGCAGTATTTT
CDR3: CASSWAGGLADTQYF

J: TRBJ1-1
V: TRBV19
size: once
D: TRBD1
length: 14
DNA: TGTGCCAGTAGTAGACAGGGAATGAACACTGAAGCTTTCTTT
CDR3: CASSRQGMNTEAFF

J: TRBJ2-5
V: TRBV5-6
size: -
D: -
length: 14
DNA: TGTGCCAGTATCCTATTCGGGGCGGGGGAGACCCAGTACTTC
CDR3: CASILFGAGETQYF

J: TRBJ2-5
V: TRBV5-1
size: once
D: TRBD2
length: 15
DNA: TGCGCCAGCAGCCCCGGGGGGTCGACCTCAGAGACCCAGTACTTC
CDR3: CASSPGGSTSETQYF

J: TRBJ2-1
V: TRBV6-5
size: once
D: -
length: 15
DNA: TGTGCCAGCACTGCCACAGGACGAACCTACAATGAGCAGTTCTTC
CDR3: CASTATGRTYNEQFF

J: TRBJ2-5
V: TRBV5-1
size: -
D: TRBD2
length: 15
DNA: TGCGCCAGCAGCTTCGGGACTAGCGCACAAGAGACCCAGTACTTC
CDR3: CASSFGTSAQETQYF

J: TRBJ2-1
V: TRBV5-1
size: once
D: -
length: 15
DNA: TGCGCCAGCAGCTTGGAGACTAGTTCCGGGAATGAGCAGTTCTTC
CDR3: CASSLETSSGNEQFF

J: TRBJ2-1
V: TRBV11-2
size: -
D: TRBD2
length: 19
DNA: TGTGCCAGCAGCTTAGTCCCCCCGGCACTAGCGGGTCGCACCAATGAGCAGTTCTTC
CDR3: CASSLVPPALAGRTNEQFF

J: TRBJ2-7
V: TRBV15
size: -
D: -
length: 14
DNA: TGTGCCACCAGCAGGGGCAGGGGCCCCTACGAGCAGTACTTC
CDR3: CATSRGRGPYEQYF

J: TRBJ2-3
V: TRBV3-1/TRBV3-2
size: -
D: -
length: 13
DNA: TGTGCCAGCAAATTGGGGGCCTCAGATACGCAGTATTTT
CDR3: CASKLGASDTQYF

J: TRBJ1-2
V: TRBV19
size: -
D: TRBD1
length: 15
DNA: TGTGCCAGTAACTCGAGGACAGGTCAATACTATGGCTACACCTTC
CDR3: CASNSRTGQYYGYTF

J: TRBJ1-3
V: TRBV28
size: -
D: -
length: 11
DNA: TGTGCCAGCAGAATAAGAAACACCATATATTTT
CDR3: CASRIRNTIYF

J: TRBJ2-5
V: TRBV21-1
size: -
D: -
length: 22
DNA: TGTGCCAGCAGCAAAGTAAGGGGACTAGCGGGGATTAGGGGAGAGGGGCCAGAGACCCAGTACTTC
CDR3: CASSKVRGLAGIRGEGPETQYF

J: TRBJ2-7
V: TRBV2
size: -
D: TRBD1
length: 15
DNA: TGTGCCAGCAAGAGCCCGGACAGGGGTACCTACGAGCAGTACTTC
CDR3: CASKSPDRGTYEQYF

J: TRBJ2-1
V: TRBV7-2
size: -
D: TRBD2
length: 16
DNA: TGTGCCAGCAGCTTATGGACTAGAGGGAGATACAATGAGCAGTTCTTC
CDR3: CASSLWTRGRYNEQFF

J: TRBJ2-2
V: TRBV27
size: few
D: -
length: 17
DNA: TGTGCCAGCAGCATTAGCGGTACAGAGATCATTTTAGGGGAGCTGTTTTTT
CDR3: CASSISGTEIILGELFF

J: TRBJ2-1
V: TRBV5-5
size: -
D: -
length: 14
DNA: TGTGCCAGCAGCTTGCCGTTACAGGGTAGTGAGCAGTTCTTC
CDR3: CASSLPLQGSEQFF

J: TRBJ2-1
V: TRBV27
size: -
D: -
length: 15
DNA: TGTGCCAGCAGTTTCCGCGGGCTAAGCAGCAATGAGCAGTTCTTC
CDR3: CASSFRGLSSNEQFF

J: TRBJ2-1
V: TRBV5-5
size: -
D: TRBD2
length: 15
DNA: TGTGCCAGCAGCTTCAATAGCGGGAGTTTCAATGAGCAGTTCTTC
CDR3: CASSFNSGSFNEQFF

J: TRBJ1-5
V: TRBV5-5
size: few
D: -
length: 19
DNA: TGTGCCAGCAGCTTGGCGTTGGACAGCTGGGGGTATGGCAATCAGCCCCAGCATTTT
CDR3: CASSLALDSWGYGNQPQHF

J: TRBJ1-5
V: TRBV7-9
size: few
D: -
length: 14
DNA: TGTGCCAGCAGCATTCAGGGGTGGGATCAGCCCCAGCATTTT
CDR3: CASSIQGWDQPQHF

J: TRBJ2-2
V: TRBV2
size: -
D: -
length: 14
DNA: TGTGCCAGCAGTGAGAGATTAGGAGCCGGGGAGCTGTTTTTT
CDR3: CASSERLGAGELFF

J: TRBJ1-6
V: TRBV10-3
size: -
D: -
length: 16
DNA: TGTGCCATCAGTGAATCTGAAGCAGGGGAGGGTTCACCCCTCCACTTT
CDR3: CAISESEAGEGSPLHF

J: TRBJ2-1
V: TRBV4-1
size: -
D: TRBD2
length: 16
DNA: TGCGCCAGCAGCCAAGATAGCGGGAGTATCTACAATGAGCAGTTCTTC
CDR3: CASSQDSGSIYNEQFF

J: TRBJ2-5
V: TRBV27
size: -
D: -
length: 15
DNA: TGTGCCAGCAGTTTAGATGCAGGGGCTTGGGAGACCCAGTACTTC
CDR3: CASSLDAGAWETQYF

J: TRBJ1-1
V: TRBV7-3
size: -
D: -
length: 13
DNA: TGTGCCAGCAGCTTAGACAGGAACACTGAAGCTTTCTTT
CDR3: CASSLDRNTEAFF

J: TRBJ2-7
V: TRBV2
size: -
D: TRBD2
length: 19
DNA: TGTGCCAGCAGTGAGGAAGGGCCTAGCGGGGGTTTCGGCTCCTACGAGCAGTACTTC
CDR3: CASSEEGPSGGFGSYEQYF

J: TRBJ2-7
V: TRBV3-1/TRBV3-2
size: once
D: TRBD1
length: 17
DNA: TGTGCCAGCAGCCAAGCGGGACAGTCTGTAGTAGCCTACGAGCAGTACTTC
CDR3: CASSQAGQSVVAYEQYF

J: TRBJ2-7
V: TRBV6-5
size: -
D: TRBD1
length: 15
DNA: TGTGCCAGCAGTTACTCAAACAGGGGAAATGGCGAGCAGTACTTC
CDR3: CASSYSNRGNGEQYF

J: TRBJ1-3
V: TRBV7-2
size: -
D: TRBD1
length: 15
DNA: TGTGCCAGCAGTCTTGGGACAGGTCTTAGAAACACCATATATTTT
CDR3: CASSLGTGLRNTIYF

J: TRBJ2-5
V: TRBV19
size: once
D: -
length: 14
DNA: TGTGCCAGTAGTATCTGGAGCGACCAAGAGACCCAGTACTTC
CDR3: CASSIWSDQETQYF

J: TRBJ2-7
V: TRBV4-1
size: few
D: -
length: 15
DNA: TGCGCCAGCAGCCAAGTTTCCAGCGCCTCCTACGAGCAGTACTTC
CDR3: CASSQVSSASYEQYF

J: TRBJ2-2
V: TRBV5-6
size: few
D: TRBD2
length: 17
DNA: TGTGCCAGCAGCTTTTTCCTAGCGGGATCAAACACCGGGGAGCTGTTTTTT
CDR3: CASSFFLAGSNTGELFF

J: TRBJ2-1
V: TRBV6-2/TRBV6-3
size: once
D: TRBD2
length: 15
DNA: TGTGCCAGCAGTCAGGTCGCTAGCGGGAGCCATGAGCAGTTCTTC
CDR3: CASSQVASGSHEQFF

J: TRBJ2-7
V: TRBV5-1
size: -
D: TRBD2
length: 16
DNA: TGCGCCAGCAGCTTGGCCCCGGGAGGCCCCTACTACGAGCAGTACTTC
CDR3: CASSLAPGGPYYEQYF

J: TRBJ2-7
V: TRBV28
size: -
D: TRBD2
length: 13
DNA: TGTGCCAGCACGCTAGCGGGAGGGTACGAGCAGTACTTC
CDR3: CASTLAGGYEQYF

J: TRBJ2-1
V: TRBV10-1
size: -
D: TRBD2
length: 16
DNA: TGCGCCAGCAGTGAGGTCGTAAGCGGGAGAGAGGATGAGCAGTTCTTC
CDR3: CASSEVVSGREDEQFF

J: TRBJ2-4
V: TRBV6-6
size: -
D: TRBD1
length: 14
DNA: TGTGCCAGCACCGCTACAGGGGTCAAAAACATTCAGTACTTC
CDR3: CASTATGVKNIQYF

J: TRBJ2-3
V: TRBV7-8
size: -
D: -
length: 14
DNA: TGTGCCAGTAGCCCGAGGGTAAGGGCAGATACGCAGTATTTT
CDR3: CASSPRVRADTQYF

J: TRBJ2-5
V: TRBV5-6
size: -
D: TRBD2
length: 16
DNA: TGTGCCAGCAGCACGCCACTAGCGGGAGCGGCGGAGACCCAGTACTTC
CDR3: CASSTPLAGAAETQYF